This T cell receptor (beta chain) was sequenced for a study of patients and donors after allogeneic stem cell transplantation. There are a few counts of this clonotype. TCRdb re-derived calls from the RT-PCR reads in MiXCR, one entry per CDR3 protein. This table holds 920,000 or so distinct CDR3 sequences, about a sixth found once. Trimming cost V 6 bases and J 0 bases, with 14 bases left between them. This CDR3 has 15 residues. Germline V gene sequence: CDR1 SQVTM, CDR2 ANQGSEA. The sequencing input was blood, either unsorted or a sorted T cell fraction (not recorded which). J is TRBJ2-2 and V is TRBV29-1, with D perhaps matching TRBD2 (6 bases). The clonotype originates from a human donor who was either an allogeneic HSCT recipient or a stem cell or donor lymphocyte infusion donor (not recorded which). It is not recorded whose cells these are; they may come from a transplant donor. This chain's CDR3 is CSVIGRGSNTGELFF. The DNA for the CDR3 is TGCAGCGTGATAGGACGGGGGTCGAACACCGGGGAGCTGTTTTTT.